The entry below describes one TCR beta chain. No antigen is known for it. Distinct nucleotide sequences in the sample also encode this CDR3. The data derive from a study of shared clonotypes between healthy human individuals. Study-level background: Each donor contributed plates that comprised three CD4 naive, three CD4 memory, two CD8 naive and one CD8 memory. The study, taken as a whole, reports: Generation probabilities of non-shared clonotypes were lower (relative to those shared by all four donors).

Within Nashville, Tennessee resided all donors, each a Caucasian adult. Several immunoSEQ 96-well plates shared each subset's DNA, each plate a replicate. Sequencing used immunoSEQ multiplex PCR; TCRdb keeps in-frame clones, though not all of them. The sample lists about 1,500,000 clones, approximately 96% seen once, with roughly 1.2% in the top ten. The CDR3 is made up of 13 amino acids. Per germline, CDR1 LNHDA and CDR2 SQIVND (reference sequence). V shed 3 bases and J shed 1 base, with 7 bases lying between them. Sequencing was performed on naive CD4+ T cells sorted from blood. Subset reported: CD45RA+ positively selected. The chain combines TRBV19 with TRBJ2-7; no clear D. This clonotype originated in a man aged 25 to 45 in good health. CDR3 bases: TGTGCCAGTAGTATCAGTGGTTCCTACGAGCAGTACTTC. This sequence encodes CASSISGSYEQYF.